The rows below give T cell receptor beta chains drawn from one sample of a study of shared clonotypes between healthy human individuals. Using immunoSEQ multiplex PCR, the repertoire was profiled, and TCRdb retains in-frame clones only, with some absent. The sample holds 2,500,000 or so clones, roughly 93% seen once. Sequences were obtained from naive CD4+ T cells from PBMCs. The receptors shown here come from a man younger than 30 in good health. Some clones in this sample may be carry-over from other donors' samples. The conserved cysteine and the conserved F or W are not part of the CDR3 here.

J: TRBJ1-2
V: TRBV5-4
CDR3: ASTSLGAGGAYGYT

J: TRBJ1-5
V: TRBV28
CDR3: ASSGPGLNQPQH

J: TRBJ2-2
V: TRBV27
CDR3: ASRIAGGPGNTGELF

J: TRBJ2-7
V: TRBV7-9
CDR3: ASSLMGTGSYEQY

J: TRBJ2-5
V: TRBV7-3
CDR3: ASGLRGREVQETQY

J: TRBJ2-2
V: TRBV5-4
CDR3: ASSRSGTHTNTGELF

J: TRBJ2-5
V: TRBV7-2
CDR3: ASSLTDWGETQY

J: TRBJ1-5
V: TRBV28
CDR3: ASSSHFGQGNQPQH

J: TRBJ2-7
V: TRBV7-3
CDR3: ASSAQGSLTYEQY

J: TRBJ1-1
V: TRBV29-1
CDR3: SVGSVGTEAF

J: TRBJ2-2
V: TRBV6-1
CDR3: ASSEGADLLGTGELF

J: -
V: TRBV6-7
CDR3: ASRYPQAGDSYEQY

J: TRBJ2-1
V: TRBV5-1
CDR3: ASSLEDSYNEQF

J: TRBJ2-1
V: TRBV25-1
CDR3: ASSEGRVNNEQF

J: TRBJ1-1
V: TRBV28
CDR3: ASGIGGYTEAF

J: TRBJ2-1
V: TRBV7-6
CDR3: ASSTVASALKGNEQF

J: TRBJ2-2
V: TRBV18
CDR3: ASSPRHLIQNTGELF

J: TRBJ2-1
V: TRBV29-1
CDR3: SVGQSAGGSGEQF

J: TRBJ1-5
V: TRBV13
CDR3: ASSLGIDPQH

J: TRBJ1-5
V: TRBV7-2
CDR3: ASSLGPVAGGNQPQH

J: TRBJ1-1
V: TRBV4-1
CDR3: ASSQIMGTEAF

J: TRBJ1-2
V: TRBV28
CDR3: ASKTNYGYT

J: TRBJ2-7
V: TRBV6-1
CDR3: ASSEGQTSAEQY

J: TRBJ2-1
V: TRBV7-8
CDR3: ASSFPGGIVFDEQF

J: TRBJ1-5
V: TRBV2
CDR3: ASILDRGNQPQH

J: TRBJ2-3
V: TRBV5-6
CDR3: ASSVLAGTSDTQY

J: TRBJ2-1
V: TRBV7-9
CDR3: ASSPDWGANEQF

J: TRBJ2-1
V: TRBV18
CDR3: ASSPSKGTGYNEQF

J: TRBJ2-5
V: TRBV5-1
CDR3: ASSPLAGVEETQY

J: TRBJ2-3
V: TRBV4-1
CDR3: ASSQVYGGQTDTQY

J: TRBJ2-5
V: TRBV18
CDR3: ASSKTLAGLQETQY

J: TRBJ1-2
V: TRBV30
CDR3: ACGNYGYT

J: TRBJ2-6
V: TRBV15
CDR3: ATSRQTGANVLT

J: TRBJ2-7
V: TRBV5-1
CDR3: ASSLATADYEQY

J: TRBJ2-7
V: TRBV7-2
CDR3: ASSTSRGYEQY

J: TRBJ1-5
V: TRBV28
CDR3: ASTQGGPGGNQPQH

J: TRBJ2-3
V: TRBV6-1
CDR3: ASTPGPRTQY

J: TRBJ2-1
V: TRBV7-9
CDR3: ASGGSSYNEQF

J: TRBJ1-4
V: TRBV7-9
CDR3: ASSEATGGNEKLF

J: TRBJ1-3
V: TRBV9
CDR3: ASSATVGSGNTIY

J: TRBJ2-3
V: TRBV1
CDR3: TSSGRGSGGSTDTQY

J: TRBJ2-5
V: TRBV28
CDR3: ASGGEARATQY

J: TRBJ2-2
V: TRBV11-2
CDR3: ASSSLARPTGTGELF

J: TRBJ2-1
V: TRBV6-5
CDR3: ASSYGTPNEQF

J: TRBJ2-7
V: TRBV7-4
CDR3: ASSTGQGGYEQY

J: TRBJ1-1
V: TRBV18
CDR3: ASSPDRAVGEAF